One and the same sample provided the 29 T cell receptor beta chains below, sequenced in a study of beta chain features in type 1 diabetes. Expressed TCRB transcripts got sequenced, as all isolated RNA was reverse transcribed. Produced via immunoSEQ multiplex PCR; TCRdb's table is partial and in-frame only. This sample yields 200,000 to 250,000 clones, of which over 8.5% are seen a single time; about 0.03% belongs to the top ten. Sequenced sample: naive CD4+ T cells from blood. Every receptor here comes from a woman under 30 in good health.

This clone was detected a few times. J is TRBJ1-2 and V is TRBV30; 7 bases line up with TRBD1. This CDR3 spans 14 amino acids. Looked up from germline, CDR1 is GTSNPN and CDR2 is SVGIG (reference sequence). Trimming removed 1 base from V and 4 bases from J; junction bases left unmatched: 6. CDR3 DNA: TGTGCCTGGAGTGACGGGACAGTTTCCTATGGCTACACCTTC. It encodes CAWSDGTVSYGYTF.

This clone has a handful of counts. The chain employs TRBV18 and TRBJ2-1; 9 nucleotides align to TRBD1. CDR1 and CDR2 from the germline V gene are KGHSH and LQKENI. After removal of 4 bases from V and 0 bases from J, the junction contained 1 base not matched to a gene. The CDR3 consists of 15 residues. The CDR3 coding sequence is TGTGCCAGCTCACGACAGGGGGGCTCCTACAATGAGCAGTTCTTC. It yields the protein CASSRQGGSYNEQFF.

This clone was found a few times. The CDR3 reads CAISESKAGGTDTQYF. The DNA of the CDR3 is TGTGCCATCAGTGAGTCTAAAGCGGGAGGCACAGATACGCAGTATTTT. The rearrangement joins TRBV10-3 to TRBJ2-3; TRBD2 matches at 8 bases. Trimming took 0 bases from V and 1 from J; bases not matched to a gene: 3. The CDR3 spans 16 residues. The germline CDR1 and CDR2 sequences are ENHRY and SYGVKD.

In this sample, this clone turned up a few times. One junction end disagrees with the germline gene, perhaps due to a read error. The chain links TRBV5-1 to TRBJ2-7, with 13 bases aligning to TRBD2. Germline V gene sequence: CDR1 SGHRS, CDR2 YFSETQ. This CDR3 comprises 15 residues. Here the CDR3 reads CASRLGLAGTYEQYF. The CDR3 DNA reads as TGCGCCAGCAGGTTGGGACTAGCGGGAACCTACGAGCAGTACTTC. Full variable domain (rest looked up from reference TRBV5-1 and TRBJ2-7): KAGVTQTPRYLIKTRGQQVTLSCSPISGHRSVSWYQQTPGQGLQFLFEYFSETQRNKGNFPGRFSGRQFSNSRSEMNVSTLELGDSALYLCASRLGLAGTYEQYFGPGTRLTVT.

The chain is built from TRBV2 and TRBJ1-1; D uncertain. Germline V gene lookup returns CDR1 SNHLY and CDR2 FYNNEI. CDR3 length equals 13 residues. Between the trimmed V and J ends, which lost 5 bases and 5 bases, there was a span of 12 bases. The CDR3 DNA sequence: TGTGCCAGCAGTAGCACGGTAATGACTGAAGCTTTCTTT. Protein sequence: CASSSTVMTEAFF.

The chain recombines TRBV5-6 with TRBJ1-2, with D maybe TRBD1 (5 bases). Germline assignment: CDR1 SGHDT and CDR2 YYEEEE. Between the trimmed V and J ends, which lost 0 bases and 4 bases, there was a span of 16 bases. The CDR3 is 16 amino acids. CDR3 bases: TGTGCCAGCAGCTTGGGGGGGGTAGGGACCCTCTATGGCTACACCTTC. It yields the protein CASSLGGVGTLYGYTF.

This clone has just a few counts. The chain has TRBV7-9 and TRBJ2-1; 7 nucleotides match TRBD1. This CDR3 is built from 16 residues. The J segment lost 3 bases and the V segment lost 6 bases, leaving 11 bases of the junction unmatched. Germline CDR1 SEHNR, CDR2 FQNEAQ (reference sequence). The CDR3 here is CASRLPDRDGYNEQFF. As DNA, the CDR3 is TGTGCCAGCAGACTCCCTGACAGGGACGGCTACAATGAGCAGTTCTTC.

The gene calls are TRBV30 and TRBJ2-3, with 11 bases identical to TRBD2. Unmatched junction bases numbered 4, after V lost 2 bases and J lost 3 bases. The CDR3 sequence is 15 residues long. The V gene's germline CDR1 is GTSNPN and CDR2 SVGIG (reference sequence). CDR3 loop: CAWSLAGGPTDTQYF. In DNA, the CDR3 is TGTGCCTGGAGTTTAGCGGGGGGGCCGACAGATACGCAGTATTTT.

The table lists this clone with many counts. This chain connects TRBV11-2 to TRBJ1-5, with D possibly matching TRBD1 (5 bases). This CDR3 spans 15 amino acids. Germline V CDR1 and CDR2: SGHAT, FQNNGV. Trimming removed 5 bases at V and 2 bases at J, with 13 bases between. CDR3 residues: CASSHGTGGNQPQHF. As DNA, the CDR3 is TGTGCCAGCAGCCACGGGACGGGGGGCAATCAGCCCCAGCATTTT.

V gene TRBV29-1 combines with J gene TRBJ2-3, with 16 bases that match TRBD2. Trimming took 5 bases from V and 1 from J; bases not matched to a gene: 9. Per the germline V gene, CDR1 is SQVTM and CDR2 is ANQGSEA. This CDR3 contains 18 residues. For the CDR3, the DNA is TGCAGCGTTCTGGGACTAGCGGGGGGGCGTGGAGGCACAGATACGCAGTATTTT. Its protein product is CSVLGLAGGRGGTDTQYF.

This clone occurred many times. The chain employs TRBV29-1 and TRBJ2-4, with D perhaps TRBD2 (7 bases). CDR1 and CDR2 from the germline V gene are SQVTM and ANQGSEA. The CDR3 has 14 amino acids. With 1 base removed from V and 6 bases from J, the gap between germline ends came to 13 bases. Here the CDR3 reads CSVEVGGAGNIQYF. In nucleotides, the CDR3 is TGCAGCGTTGAAGTTGGGGGGGCTGGAAACATTCAGTACTTC.

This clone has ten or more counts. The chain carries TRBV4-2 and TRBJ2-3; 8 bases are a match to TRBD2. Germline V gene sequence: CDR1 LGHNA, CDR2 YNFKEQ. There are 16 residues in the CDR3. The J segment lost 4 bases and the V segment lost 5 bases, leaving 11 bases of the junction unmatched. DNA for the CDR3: TGTGCCAGCAGCACAAGCGGGAGTCGTTTCGCAGATACGCAGTATTTT. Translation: CASSTSGSRFADTQYF.

This chain's CDR3 is CASRLTGAGDTGELFF. CDR3 DNA: TGTGCCAGCAGATTGACAGGGGCCGGGGACACCGGGGAGCTGTTTTTT. The chain links TRBV25-1 to TRBJ2-2; 8 positions match TRBD1. Germline CDR1 and CDR2: MGHDK and SYGVNS. V lost 6 bases and J lost 3; bases outside the gene matches: 9. This CDR3 contains 16 residues.

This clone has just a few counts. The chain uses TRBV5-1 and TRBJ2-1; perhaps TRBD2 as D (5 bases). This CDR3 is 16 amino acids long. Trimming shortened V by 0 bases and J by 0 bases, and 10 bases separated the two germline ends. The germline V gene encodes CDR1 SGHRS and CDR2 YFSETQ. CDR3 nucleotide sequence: TGCGCCAGCAGCTTGGCGGGGTCAAGCTCCTACAATGAGCAGTTCTTC. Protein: CASSLAGSSSYNEQFF.

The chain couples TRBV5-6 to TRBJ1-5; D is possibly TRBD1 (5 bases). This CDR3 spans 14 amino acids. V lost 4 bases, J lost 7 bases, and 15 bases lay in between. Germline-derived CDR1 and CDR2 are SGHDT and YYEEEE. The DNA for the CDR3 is TGTGCCAGCAGCCTTAAATCAGGGTTGCAGCCCCAGCATTTT. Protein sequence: CASSLKSGLQPQHF.

As DNA, the CDR3 is TGTGCCATCAGTGAGTCGGGCCTAGCGGGAGTGGTCAATGAGCAGTTCTTC. Translation gives CAISESGLAGVVNEQFF. The chain uses TRBV10-3 and TRBJ2-7; 10 bases are shared with TRBD2. The J call is uncertain, as TRBJ2-1 better fits the DNA end. Germline V gene data show CDR1 as ENHRY and CDR2 as SYGVKD. The CDR3 extends over 17 amino acids.

The CDR3 bases are TGCGCCAGCAGTCGTGGCTCTGGGACAGGGGGCTTTCCAGATACGCAGTATTTT. This sequence encodes CASSRGSGTGGFPDTQYF. The chain combines TRBV23-1 with TRBJ2-3; 12 bases align to TRBD1. TRBV23-1 is classed as an ORF, of uncertain function. The CDR3 spans 18 residues. Germline trimming cut 4 bases from V and 4 bases from J; bases unmatched to any gene: 12.

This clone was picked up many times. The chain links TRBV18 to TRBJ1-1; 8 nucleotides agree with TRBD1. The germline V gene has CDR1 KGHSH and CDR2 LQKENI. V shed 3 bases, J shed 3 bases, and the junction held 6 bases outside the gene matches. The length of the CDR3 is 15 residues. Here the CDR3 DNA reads TGTGCCAGCTCACCGGACAGGGCCCGCGACACTGAAGCTTTCTTT. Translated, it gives CASSPDRARDTEAFF.

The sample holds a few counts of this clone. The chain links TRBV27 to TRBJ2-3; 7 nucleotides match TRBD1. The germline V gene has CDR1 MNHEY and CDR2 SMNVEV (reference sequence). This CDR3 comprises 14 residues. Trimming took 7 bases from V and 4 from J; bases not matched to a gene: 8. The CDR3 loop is CASTLGRGSDTQYF. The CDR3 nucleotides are TGTGCCAGCACGCTGGGCAGGGGGTCAGATACGCAGTATTTT.

CDR3 sequence reads: CASSQDKDRANTGELFF. The CDR3 coding sequence is TGCGCCAGCAGCCAAGACAAGGACAGGGCGAACACCGGGGAGCTGTTTTTT. This chain connects TRBV4-1 to TRBJ2-2; 8 nucleotides match TRBD1. Unmatched junction bases numbered 3, after V lost 0 bases and J lost 0 bases. The germline gives CDR1 MGHRA, CDR2 YSYEKL. The CDR3 extends over 17 amino acids.

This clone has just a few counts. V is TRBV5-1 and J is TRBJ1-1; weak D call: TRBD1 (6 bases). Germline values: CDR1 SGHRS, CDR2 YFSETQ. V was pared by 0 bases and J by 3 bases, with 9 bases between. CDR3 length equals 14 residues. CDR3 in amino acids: CASSLVSGDTEAFF. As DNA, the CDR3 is TGCGCCAGCAGCTTGGTTTCAGGGGACACTGAAGCTTTCTTT.

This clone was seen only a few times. CDR3 in DNA: TGTGCCAGCAGCTTGGACAGGACTGGGGCCAACGTCCTGACTTTC. The encoded protein is CASSLDRTGANVLTF. The V gene is TRBV11-2, the J gene TRBJ2-6; 7 bases fit TRBD1. Germline V gene data show CDR1 as SGHAT and CDR2 as FQNNGV. The CDR3 covers 15 residues. V gave up 3 bases and J gave up 2 bases; unmatched junction bases: 1.

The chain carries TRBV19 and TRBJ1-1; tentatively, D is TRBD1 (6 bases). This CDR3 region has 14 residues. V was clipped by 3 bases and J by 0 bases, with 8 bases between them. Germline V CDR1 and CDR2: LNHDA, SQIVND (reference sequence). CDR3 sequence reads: CASSMGAMNTEAFF. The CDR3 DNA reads TGTGCCAGTAGTATGGGGGCTATGAACACTGAAGCTTTCTTT.

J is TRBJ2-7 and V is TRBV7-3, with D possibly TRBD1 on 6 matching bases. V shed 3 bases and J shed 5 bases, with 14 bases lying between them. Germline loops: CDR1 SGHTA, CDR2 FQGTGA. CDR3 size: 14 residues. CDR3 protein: CASSFRGSGDEQYF. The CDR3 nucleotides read TGTGCCAGCAGCTTTAGGGGGTCCGGCGACGAGCAGTACTTC. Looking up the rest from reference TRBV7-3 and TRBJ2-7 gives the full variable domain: GAGVSQTPSNKVTEKGKYVELRCDPISGHTALYWYRQSLGQGPEFLIYFQGTGAADDSGLPNDRFFAVRPEGSVSTLKIQRTERGDSAVYLCASSFRGSGDEQYFGPGTRLTVT.

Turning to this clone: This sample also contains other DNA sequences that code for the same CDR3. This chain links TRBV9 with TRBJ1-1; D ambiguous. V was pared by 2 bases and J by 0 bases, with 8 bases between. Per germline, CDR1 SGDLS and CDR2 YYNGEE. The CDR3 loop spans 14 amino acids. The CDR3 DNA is TGTGCCAGCAGCGTCGCAGGTATGAACACTGAAGCTTTCTTT. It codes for CASSVAGMNTEAFF.

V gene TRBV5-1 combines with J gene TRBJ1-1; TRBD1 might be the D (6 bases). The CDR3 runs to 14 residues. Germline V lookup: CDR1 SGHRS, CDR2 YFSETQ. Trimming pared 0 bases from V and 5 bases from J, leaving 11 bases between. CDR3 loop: CASSLEGRGTEAFF. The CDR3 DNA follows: TGCGCCAGCAGCTTGGAAGGGAGGGGGACTGAAGCTTTCTTT.

The CDR3 nucleotides are TGTGCCAGCAGCTTGGGACTCGGCACAGATACGCAGTATTTT. Protein sequence: CASSLGLGTDTQYF. V usage is TRBV7-6 and J usage is TRBJ2-3, with D possibly TRBD2 on 6 matching bases. Germline V CDR1 and CDR2: SGHVS, FNYEAQ. The V end lost 3 bases, the J end lost 1 base, and 8 bases lay between the germline ends. The CDR3 consists of 14 residues.

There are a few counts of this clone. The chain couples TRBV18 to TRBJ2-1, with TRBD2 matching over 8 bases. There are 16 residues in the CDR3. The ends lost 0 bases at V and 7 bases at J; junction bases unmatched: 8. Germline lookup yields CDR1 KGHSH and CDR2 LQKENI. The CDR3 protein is CASSPPGSGSLNEQFF. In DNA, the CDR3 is TGTGCCAGCTCACCACCGGGGAGCGGGAGTTTAAATGAGCAGTTCTTC.

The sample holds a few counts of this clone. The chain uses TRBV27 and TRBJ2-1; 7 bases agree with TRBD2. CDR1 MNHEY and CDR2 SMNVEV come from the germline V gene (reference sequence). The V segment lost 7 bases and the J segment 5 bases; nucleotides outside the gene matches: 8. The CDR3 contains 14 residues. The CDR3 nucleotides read TGTGCCAGCATCGGTGGGGGGGAGGACAATGAGCAGTTCTTC. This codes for CASIGGGEDNEQFF.